A selection of T cell receptor beta chains follows, all from one sample in a study of blood T cells in healthy people across ages. TCRdb ran MiXCR on the 5' RACE reads and lists one entry per CDR3 protein. Here the sample spans about 580,000 distinct CDR3 sequences, 47% being singletons. The specimen sequenced was blood. These receptors all come from a man older than 75 in good health. The CDR3 runs from the conserved cysteine through the conserved F or W. The D gene is left open where the match is weak. Expanded clones are given a class, and other clones once, few, many or no size at all.

NA	TRBV7-9	NA	TRBJ2-7	CASSLEVGLPYEQYF	TGTGCCAGCAGCTTAGAGGTGGGACTCCCCTACGAGCAGTACTTC
NA	TRBV7-9	TRBD1	TRBJ2-5	CASSLALQGAQETQYF	TGTGCCAGCAGCTTAGCGCTACAGGGGGCACAAGAGACCCAGTACTTC
NA	TRBV27	TRBD2	TRBJ2-5	CASSLEGRLAGEGTQYF	TGTGCCAGCAGTTTAGAGGGCCGACTAGCGGGAGAGGGGACCCAGTACTTC
NA	TRBV21-1	NA	TRBJ2-5	CASSSGWEETQYF	TGTGCCAGCAGCTCAGGGTGGGAAGAGACCCAGTACTTC
NA	TRBV20-1	NA	TRBJ1-5	CSASTGSSNQPQHF	TGCAGTGCTTCGACCGGGAGTAGCAATCAGCCCCAGCATTTT
NA	TRBV2	NA	TRBJ1-1	CASSPQGPNTEAFF	TGTGCCAGCAGCCCTCAGGGGCCGAACACTGAAGCTTTCTTT
NA	TRBV27	NA	TRBJ2-7	CASSLSERCEQYF	TGTGCCAGCAGTTTATCCGAGCGCTGCGAGCAGTACTTC
NA	TRBV12-3/TRBV12-4	NA	TRBJ1-5	CASTNSRDTRNQPQHF	TGTGCCAGCACTAACTCCCGGGACACCCGCAATCAGCCCCAGCATTTT
few	TRBV20-1	TRBD2	TRBJ2-5	CSAQRTGLVAETQYF	TGCAGTGCCCAGCGTACGGGACTAGTTGCTGAGACCCAGTACTTC
NA	TRBV20-1	TRBD1	TRBJ2-1	CSFTRGRRYNEQFF	TGCAGTTTCACCAGGGGGCGGAGGTACAATGAGCAGTTCTTC
once	TRBV6-5	NA	TRBJ2-6	CASSYSFQGQSGANVLTF	TGTGCCAGCAGTTACTCGTTTCAGGGGCAGTCTGGGGCCAACGTCCTGACTTTC
NA	TRBV7-2	TRBD2	TRBJ2-1	CASSLAGSGRANEQFF	TGTGCCAGCAGCTTAGCAGGTAGCGGGAGGGCCAATGAGCAGTTCTTC
NA	TRBV3-1	NA	TRBJ2-1	CASSQDPMGGAYDEQFF	TGTGCCAGCAGCCAAGACCCCATGGGGGGGGCCTACGATGAGCAGTTCTTC
NA	TRBV5-1	TRBD2	TRBJ2-1	CASSFDSGGAVDGQFF	TGCGCCAGCAGCTTCGACAGCGGGGGGGCCGTCGATGGGCAGTTCTTC
NA	TRBV10-3	TRBD1	TRBJ2-3	CAARDRVSDTQYF	TGTGCCGCCCGGGACAGGGTGTCAGATACGCAGTATTTT
NA	TRBV7-9	NA	TRBJ1-3	CASSLGPDSSGNTIYF	TGTGCCAGCAGCTTAGGTCCGGACAGCTCTGGAAACACCATATATTTT
NA	TRBV12-3/TRBV12-4	NA	TRBJ1-2	CAGSLGHGYTF	TGTGCCGGCAGTTTGGGTCATGGCTACACCTTC
many	TRBV7-9	TRBD2	TRBJ2-1	CASSPGLDLGEQFF	TGTGCCAGCAGCCCCGGACTAGATCTGGGCGAGCAGTTCTTC
once	TRBV9	NA	TRBJ2-1	CASSAQRGAGAYNEQFF	TGTGCCAGCAGCGCCCAACGGGGGGCCGGGGCATATAATGAGCAGTTCTTC
once	TRBV7-8	NA	TRBJ1-4	CASSIQQRSTNEKLFF	TGTGCCAGCAGCATACAGCAGCGCTCAACTAATGAAAAACTGTTTTTT
NA	TRBV5-1	NA	TRBJ2-5	CASSLVPAYQETQYF	TGCGCCAGCAGCTTGGTCCCAGCGTACCAAGAGACCCAGTACTTC
NA	TRBV12-3/TRBV12-4	NA	TRBJ2-7	CASSLAGSQYEQYF	TGTGCCAGCAGCTTAGCAGGGAGTCAATACGAGCAGTACTTC
NA	TRBV5-1	TRBD1	TRBJ2-1	CASSPGQGANEQFF	TGCGCCAGCAGCCCAGGACAGGGGGCGAATGAGCAGTTCTTC
NA	TRBV24-1	NA	TRBJ2-4	CATSDPGAAGDIQYF	TGTGCCACCAGTGACCCGGGGGCCGCTGGGGACATTCAGTACTTC
NA	TRBV6-2/TRBV6-3	NA	TRBJ2-6	CASNLYGANVLTF	TGTGCCAGCAACCTATATGGGGCCAACGTCCTGACTTTC
NA	TRBV20-1	NA	TRBJ2-7	CSASRIRQGLGQSSYEQYF	TGCAGTGCTAGCAGAATTCGACAGGGACTGGGACAAAGCTCCTACGAGCAGTACTTC
few	TRBV7-9	TRBD2	TRBJ2-5	CASSASGRPETQYF	TGTGCCAGCAGCGCCTCCGGGAGGCCGGAGACCCAGTACTTC
NA	TRBV5-1	TRBD2	TRBJ2-1	CASSFSVGLANEQFF	TGCGCCAGCAGCTTCAGTGTGGGACTAGCAAATGAGCAGTTCTTC
NA	TRBV12-3/TRBV12-4	NA	TRBJ2-1	CASTIGSYNEQFF	TGTGCCAGCACTATAGGGTCCTACAATGAGCAGTTCTTC
NA	TRBV5-1	NA	TRBJ2-7	CASSLEGRTQGAQYF	TGCGCCAGCAGCTTGGAGGGACGGACCCAGGGTGCGCAGTACTTC
NA	TRBV7-8	TRBD1	TRBJ2-5	CASSSWTGLQETQYF	TGTGCCAGCAGCTCATGGACAGGTCTCCAAGAGACCCAGTACTTC
few	TRBV5-1	NA	TRBJ2-3	CASSLGGDPDTQYF	TGCGCCAGCAGCTTGGGGGGGGACCCAGATACGCAGTATTTT
NA	TRBV7-3	TRBD2	TRBJ2-6	CASSLASGSVSGANVLTF	TGTGCCAGCAGCTTGGCTAGCGGGAGTGTCTCTGGGGCCAACGTCCTGACTTTC
NA	TRBV28	NA	TRBJ1-2	CASSPLARGYTF	TGTGCCAGCAGTCCTTTGGCGCGGGGCTACACCTTC
NA	TRBV12-2	NA	TRBJ2-7	CASRTGAGTGDSYEQYF	TGTGCAAGTCGCACGGGCGCCGGGACAGGGGACTCCTACGAGCAGTACTTC
many	TRBV6-6	TRBD1	TRBJ2-2	CASSFRTGGPGELFF	TGTGCCAGCAGTTTCAGGACAGGGGGCCCCGGGGAGCTGTTTTTT